What follows is one T cell receptor (beta chain) and its context. The data originate from a study of OX40 agonist ivuxolimab in advanced cancers. About the study: Those enrolled were approximately 78% male, with a mean age of approximately 60 years and ages from about 20 to 85.

Sequencing used immunoSEQ multiplex PCR; TCRdb keeps in-frame clones, though not all of them. The data show 35,000 to 40,000 clones, with about 88% seen just once and around 2.4% held by the top ten. This CDR3 has 14 residues. Between the trimmed V and J ends, which lost 6 bases and 0 bases, there was a span of 6 bases. The germline CDR1 and CDR2 sequences are SGHDN and FVKESK. The material sequenced was CD4+ or CD8+ T cells sorted from blood, taken in a trial of the OX40 agonist ivuxolimab. This TCR was recovered from an adult with an advanced solid tumor such as melanoma, head and neck, liver or kidney cancer. The chain is built from TRBV14 and TRBJ2-6; D remains unclear. The CDR3 loop reads CASSPISGANVLTF. The DNA of the CDR3 is TGTGCCAGCAGTCCCATCTCTGGGGCCAACGTCCTGACTTTC.